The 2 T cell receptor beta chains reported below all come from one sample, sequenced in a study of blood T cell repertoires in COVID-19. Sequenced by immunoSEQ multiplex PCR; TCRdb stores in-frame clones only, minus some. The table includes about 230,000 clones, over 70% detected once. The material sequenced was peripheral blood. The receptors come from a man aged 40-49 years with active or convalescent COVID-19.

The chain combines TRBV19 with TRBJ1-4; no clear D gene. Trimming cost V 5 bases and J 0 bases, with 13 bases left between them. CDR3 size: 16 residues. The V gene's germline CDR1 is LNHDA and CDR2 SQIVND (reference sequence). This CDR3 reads CASSQWVGSTNEKLFF. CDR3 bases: TGTGCCAGTAGTCAGTGGGTCGGGTCAACTAATGAAAAACTGTTTTTT.

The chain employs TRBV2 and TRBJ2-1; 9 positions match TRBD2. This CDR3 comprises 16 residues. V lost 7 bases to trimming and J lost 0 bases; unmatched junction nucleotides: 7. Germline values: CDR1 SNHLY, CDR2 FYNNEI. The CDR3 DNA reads TGTGCCAGCATAAACTTAGCGGGGGTCTCCTACAATGAGCAGTTCTTC. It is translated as CASINLAGVSYNEQFF.